Presented here are 17 T cell receptor beta chains from one specimen sequenced in a study of blood T cell repertoires in COVID-19. Some clones are missing from TCRdb's copy, which holds only in-frame ones; the method was immunoSEQ multiplex PCR. The table lists tens of thousands of clones, around 82% of them singletons. Sequences were obtained from peripheral blood. All receptors derive from a man aged 60 to 75 with acute or convalescent COVID-19.

This clone was seen a single time. The rearrangement uses TRBV5-1 and TRBJ1-2, with 7 bases lining up with TRBD1. This CDR3 region has 15 residues. Unmatched junction bases numbered 8, after V lost 4 bases and J lost 2 bases. CDR1 and CDR2 (germline): SGHRS, YFSETQ. As DNA, the CDR3 is TGCGCCAGCAGCCCCCTGGAGACAGGGAACTATGGCTACACCTTC. It encodes CASSPLETGNYGYTF.

The V call is TRBV7-9, the J call TRBJ2-3, with TRBD2 as a possible D gene (6 bases). The CDR3 sequence is 12 residues long. From germline, CDR1 is SEHNR and CDR2 FQNEAQ (reference sequence). V gave up 0 bases and J gave up 9 bases, with 7 bases separating them. CDR3 amino acids: CASSLAGRTQYF. The CDR3 nucleotides read TGTGCCAGCAGCTTAGCGGGGAGGACGCAGTATTTT. Complete variable domain (other parts from reference TRBV7-9 and TRBJ2-3): DTGVSQNPRHKITKRGQNVTFRCDPISEHNRLYWYRQTLGQGPEFLTYFQNEAQLEKSRLLSDRFSAERPKGSFSTLEIQRTEQGDSAMYLCASSLAGRTQYFGPGTRLTVL.

The J gene is TRBJ2-7, the V gene TRBV11-2; 9 bases agree with TRBD2. The CDR3 consists of 14 residues. The germline gives CDR1 SGHAT, CDR2 FQNNGV. The V gene end was trimmed by 2 bases and the J gene end by 4 bases; junction bases not matched to a gene: 3. The CDR3 bases are TGTGCCAGCAGCTTATCTAGCGGGGCTTACGAGCAGTACTTC. It encodes CASSLSSGAYEQYF.

The chain couples TRBV4-3 to TRBJ1-2, with TRBD1 matching 9 bases. V shed 0 bases and J 4 bases; nucleotides not matched to a gene: 6. The germline gives CDR1 LGHNA, CDR2 YSLEER. The CDR3 is made up of 16 amino acids. The CDR3 is CASSQDGTGKGYGYTF. The CDR3, as DNA: TGCGCCAGCAGCCAAGATGGGACAGGGAAGGGCTATGGCTACACCTTC.

The CDR3 coding sequence is TGTGCCAGCAGCCCCCGGGACAGGGGGGGCGAGCAGTACTTC. It is translated as CASSPRDRGGEQYF. The chain links TRBV7-3 to TRBJ2-7; 11 nucleotides agree with TRBD1. Per the germline V gene, CDR1 is SGHTA and CDR2 is FQGTGA. J was trimmed by 6 bases and V by 5 bases; bases with no gene match: 6. The CDR3 covers 14 residues.

In its sample, this clone was seen once. The chain couples TRBV19 to TRBJ1-2; 8 bases match TRBD1. The V segment lost 3 bases and the J segment 6 bases; nucleotides outside the gene matches: 3. Germline V gives CDR1 LNHDA, CDR2 SQIVND (reference sequence). The length of the CDR3 is 13 residues. CDR3 nucleotide sequence: TGTGCCAGTAGTATGACAGGGGTTGATGGCTACACCTTC. Its translation: CASSMTGVDGYTF. Looking up the rest from reference TRBV19 and TRBJ1-2 gives the full variable domain: DGGITQSPKYLFRKEGQNVTLSCEQNLNHDAMYWYRQDPGQGLRLIYYSQIVNDFQKGDIAEGYSVSREKKESFPLTVTSAQKNPTAFYLCASSMTGVDGYTFGSGTRLTVV.

This chain uses TRBV5-6 with TRBJ2-7; 7 bases are shared with TRBD1. The germline CDR1 and CDR2 sequences are SGHDT and YYEEEE. Trimming cost V 2 bases and J 6 bases; bases outside gene matches: 5. This CDR3 region has 13 residues. The CDR3 sequence: CASSLKGASEQYF. The DNA for the CDR3 is TGTGCCAGCAGCTTAAAGGGGGCGAGCGAGCAGTACTTC.

This chain joins TRBV12-3 or TRBV12-4 and TRBJ1-2, with D possibly TRBD1 on 5 matching bases. This CDR3 has 13 residues. V lost 5 bases to trimming and J lost 5 bases, with 12 bases between them. In DNA form, the CDR3 reads TGTGCCAGCAGTACGACAGAAAAATATGGCTACACCTTC. This gives the protein CASSTTEKYGYTF.

The V call is TRBV7-2, the J call TRBJ1-5; 7 bases are a match to TRBD1. The V and J ends lost 5 bases and 4 bases, in that order; junction bases with no gene match: 8. Germline V gene sequence: CDR1 SGHTA, CDR2 FQGNSA. This CDR3 has 15 residues. The CDR3 DNA reads TGTGCCAGCAGCGATACAGGGGCCCAGAATCAGCCCCAGCATTTT. Protein sequence: CASSDTGAQNQPQHF.

J is TRBJ1-2 and V is TRBV7-9, with a possible D match to TRBD1 (5 bases). V shed 4 bases and J shed 8 bases, with 17 bases lying between them. This CDR3 spans 14 amino acids. In germline, CDR1 is SEHNR, CDR2 FQNEAQ (reference sequence). The CDR3 here is CASSSTDSAQGYTF. The DNA for the CDR3 is TGTGCCAGCAGCTCAACAGACAGTGCACAGGGCTACACCTTC.

The V gene is TRBV27, the J gene TRBJ2-7; D perhaps matches TRBD1 (6 bases). The CDR3 runs to 15 residues. V was clipped by 6 bases and J by 1 base, with 16 bases between them. Germline CDR1 MNHEY, CDR2 SMNVEV (reference sequence). CDR3 sequence reads: CASSSQGSASYEQYF. The CDR3, as DNA: TGTGCCAGCAGCTCACAGGGTTCCGCTTCCTACGAGCAGTACTTC.

The V gene is TRBV27, the J gene TRBJ1-1; no definite D call. The CDR3 has 11 amino acids. V lost 8 bases and J lost 8, with 12 bases in between. Looked up from germline, CDR1 is MNHEY and CDR2 is SMNVEV (reference sequence). DNA for the CDR3: TGTGCCAGCCGTCGGGAGGCCGAAGCTTTCTTT. This encodes CASRREAEAFF.

The chain combines TRBV5-6 with TRBJ1-5; a weak D match, TRBD1 (5 bases). Germline values: CDR1 SGHDT, CDR2 YYEEEE. The CDR3 extends over 13 amino acids. V lost 1 base, J lost 4 bases, and 6 bases lay in between. CDR3 residues: CASSLRGNQPQHF. The CDR3, as DNA: TGTGCCAGCAGCTTGAGGGGAAATCAGCCCCAGCATTTT.

The rearrangement links TRBV7-7 to TRBJ2-1, with 13 bases fitting TRBD2. The CDR3 extends over 17 amino acids. Unmatched junction bases numbered 14, after V lost 5 bases and J lost 10 bases. The germline V gene encodes CDR1 SSHAT and CDR2 FNYEAQ (reference sequence). CDR3 protein: CASSPGLAGAELREQFF. In DNA, the CDR3 is TGTGCCAGCAGCCCTGGACTAGCGGGGGCCGAGCTACGGGAGCAGTTCTTC. Together with reference TRBV7-7 and TRBJ2-1, the CDR3 gives the full variable domain: GAGVSQSPRYKVTKRGQDVTLRCDPISSHATLYWYQQALGQGPEFLTYFNYEAQPDKSGLPSDRFSAERPEGSISTLTIQRTEQRDSAMYRCASSPGLAGAELREQFFGPGTRLTVL.

The V and J genes are TRBV4-1 and TRBJ2-7; 7 bases map to TRBD1. The V gene end was trimmed by 8 bases and the J gene end by 4 bases; junction bases not matched to a gene: 8. The CDR3 totals 13 residues. The V gene's germline CDR1 is MGHRA and CDR2 YSYEKL. For the CDR3, the DNA is TGCGCCAGCGCGAGGACAGGTGATTACGAGCAGTACTTC. Protein product: CASARTGDYEQYF.

The V gene is TRBV30, the J gene TRBJ1-1; no clear D. CDR1 and CDR2 from the germline V gene are GTSNPN and SVGIG (reference sequence). There are 14 residues in the CDR3. V dropped 2 bases and J dropped 12 bases, with 22 bases sitting between them. In DNA form, the CDR3 reads TGTGCCTGGAGTCGGGGAGGGAAAGGGCAGAAGTCTTTCTTT. Translating gives CAWSRGGKGQKSFF.

The V call is TRBV19, the J call TRBJ2-3; possible D gene TRBD2, 5 bases. CDR3 length: 16 amino acids. Germline assignment: CDR1 LNHDA and CDR2 SQIVND (reference sequence). Trimming removed 3 bases from V and 0 bases from J, with 13 bases in between. CDR3 DNA sequence: TGTGCCAGTAGTATTGACGGAGGAACCAGCACAGATACGCAGTATTTT. As protein: CASSIDGGTSTDTQYF.